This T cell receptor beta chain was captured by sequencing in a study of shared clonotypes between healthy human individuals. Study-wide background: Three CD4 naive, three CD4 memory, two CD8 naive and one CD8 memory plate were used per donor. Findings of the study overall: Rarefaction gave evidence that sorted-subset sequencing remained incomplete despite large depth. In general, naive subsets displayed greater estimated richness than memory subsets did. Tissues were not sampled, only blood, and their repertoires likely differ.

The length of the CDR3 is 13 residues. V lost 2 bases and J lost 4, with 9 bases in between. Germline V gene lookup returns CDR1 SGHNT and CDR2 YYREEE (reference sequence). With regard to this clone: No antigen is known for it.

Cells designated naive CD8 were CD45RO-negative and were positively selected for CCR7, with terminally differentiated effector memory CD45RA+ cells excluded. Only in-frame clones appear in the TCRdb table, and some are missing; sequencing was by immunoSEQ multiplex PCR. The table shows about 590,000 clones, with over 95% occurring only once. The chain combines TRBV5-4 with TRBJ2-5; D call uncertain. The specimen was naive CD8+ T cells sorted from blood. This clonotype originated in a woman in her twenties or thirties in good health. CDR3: CASSFESGETQYF. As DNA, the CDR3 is TGTGCCAGCAGCTTCGAGTCAGGAGAGACCCAGTACTTC.